This entry lists 8 T cell receptor beta chains sequenced from one sample in a study of T cells in Graves' hyperthyroidism and ophthalmopathy. TCR beta CDR3 sequences were amplified from RNA transcripts. The HTBI primer set served for first-round RT-PCR of the TCR CDR3. TCRdb independently ran MiXCR on the multiplex PCR reads; one entry per CDR3 protein. The data contain 350,000 to 400,000 distinct CDR3 sequences, about 15% of them seen just once; the ten biggest clones take up approximately 32%. The sequencing sample was made of blood. All receptors derive from a woman in her 30s with Graves' hyperthyroidism.

V and J are TRBV6-1 and TRBJ2-3, with D perhaps given as TRBD1 or TRBD2 (6 bases each). The CDR3 covers 15 residues. Germline values: CDR1 MNHNS, CDR2 SASEGT. With 6 bases removed from V and 4 bases from J, the gap between germline ends came to 17 bases. The CDR3 bases are TGTGCCAGCAGATTGAGAGGGGGGAGCCCAGATACGCAGTATTTT. It yields the protein CASRLRGGSPDTQYF.

The chain recombines TRBV28 with TRBJ1-6, with a weak D call TRBD1 (5 bases). The germline CDR1 and CDR2 sequences are MDHEN and SYDVKM. Trimming stripped 6 bases from V and 0 bases from J, with 15 bases between. The CDR3 runs 17 residues. This CDR3 is CASRFGHGNSYNSPLHF. The CDR3 bases are TGTGCCAGCAGGTTCGGACACGGAAACTCCTATAATTCACCCCTCCACTTT.

This clonotype has at least ten counts. V gene TRBV29-1 combines with J gene TRBJ1-2; D call uncertain. There are 16 residues in the CDR3. The V end was cut by 5 bases, the J end by 2 bases, with 21 bases between. Germline loops: CDR1 SQVTM, CDR2 ANQGSEA. CDR3 nucleotide sequence: TGCAGCGTTTTGAAGTACTCTGCCCGAAGAAACTATGGCTACACCTTC. The encoded protein is CSVLKYSARRNYGYTF.

As concerns this clonotype: A single base separates this from a much larger clone, so it may be a read error. The chain has TRBV3-1 and TRBJ2-1; D remains ambiguous. Germline CDR1 LGHDT, CDR2 YNNKEL (reference sequence). This CDR3 contains 12 residues. Trimming took off 4 bases at V and 10 bases at J, with 11 bases between the two ends. DNA for the CDR3: TGTGCCAGCAGCCGTCAGAGGTCCGAGCAGTTCTTC. It encodes CASSRQRSEQFF.

Many counts were recorded for this clonotype. The chain recombines TRBV11-2 with TRBJ1-1; a weak D match, TRBD1 (5 bases). Trimming removed 0 bases from V and 5 bases from J, with 7 bases in between. The CDR3 totals 13 residues. Germline V gives CDR1 SGHAT, CDR2 FQNNGV. In DNA, the CDR3 is TGTGCCAGCAGCTTAGAGGCAGGGACTGAAGCTTTCTTT. This encodes CASSLEAGTEAFF.

The V and J genes are TRBV20-1 and TRBJ2-2; 9 bases are shared with TRBD1. V lost 6 bases to trimming and J lost 7 bases; unmatched junction nucleotides: 6. The CDR3 has 13 amino acids. The germline CDR1 and CDR2 sequences are DFQATT and SNEGSKA (reference sequence). CDR3 protein: CSAKDRGNGELFF. The CDR3 bases are TGCAGTGCAAAGGACAGGGGTAACGGGGAGCTGTTTTTT.

On this clonotype: One base away lies a much larger clone, so this may be a sequencing read error. This sequence joins TRBV30 and TRBJ2-1; D remains unclear. Germline V lookup: CDR1 GTSNPN, CDR2 SVGIG (reference sequence). CDR3 length: 11 amino acids. The CDR3 protein is CVWSFYNEQFF. For the CDR3, the DNA is TGTGTCTGGAGCTTCTACAATGAGCAGTTCTTC.

This clonotype was counted ten times or more. This rearrangement joins TRBV9 to TRBJ2-7, with TRBD2 matching 8 bases. The CDR3 sequence is 18 residues long. V shed 4 bases, J shed 0 bases, and the junction held 15 bases outside the gene matches. Per germline, CDR1 SGDLS and CDR2 YYNGEE. DNA for the CDR3: TGTGCCAGCAGCCCCGGGGAGGGGGGTAGCGGGACCTCCTACGAGCAGTACTTC. The encoded protein is CASSPGEGGSGTSYEQYF.